These 26 T cell receptor beta chains share one sample of origin, sequenced in a study of blood T cell repertoires in COVID-19. Using immunoSEQ multiplex PCR, the repertoire was profiled, and TCRdb retains in-frame clones only, with some absent. The table shows approximately 200,000 clones, with around 86% occurring only once. The specimen was peripheral blood. These TCRs come from a woman under 40 with active or convalescent COVID-19.

The chain is built from TRBV28 and TRBJ1-4; D unclear. The germline gives CDR1 MDHEN, CDR2 SYDVKM. The CDR3 loop spans 12 amino acids. Trimming pared 6 bases from V and 7 bases from J, leaving 9 bases between. This CDR3 is CASREKGEKLFF. The CDR3 DNA sequence: TGTGCCAGCAGGGAGAAAGGTGAAAAACTGTTTTTT.

The rearrangement joins TRBV6-2 or TRBV6-3 to TRBJ1-1, with D possibly matching TRBD1 (6 bases). The V end was cut by 6 bases, the J end by 3 bases, with 14 bases between. Germline CDR1 is MNHEY and CDR2 is SVGEGT. This CDR3 comprises 14 residues. CDR3 DNA: TGTGCCAGCAGCGGACAGTTTCCGTACACTGAAGCTTTCTTT. It yields the protein CASSGQFPYTEAFF.

The chain combines TRBV24-1 with TRBJ2-2, with a tentative D call TRBD2 (5 bases). Germline V gives CDR1 KGHDR, CDR2 SFDVKD. This CDR3 region has 13 residues. Trimming shortened V by 11 bases and J by 13 bases, and 22 bases separated the two germline ends. The CDR3 DNA is TGTGCCATCCGGACTGAACACCGGGTCGTGCTGTTTTTT. Residues: CAIRTEHRVVLFF.

This clone has a single count. The chain carries TRBV7-9 and TRBJ2-7; 7 bases align to TRBD2. V trimming: 3 bases; J trimming: 2 bases; junction bases outside the gene matches: 7. The CDR3 runs to 15 residues. Germline lookup yields CDR1 SEHNR and CDR2 FQNEAQ (reference sequence). CDR3 in DNA: TGTGCCAGCAGCTTCCCTGGGGGGGGAACCTACGAGCAGTACTTC. This sequence encodes CASSFPGGGTYEQYF.

This clone has only a few counts. The V gene is TRBV20-1, the J gene TRBJ2-5; 10 bases are a match to TRBD2. With V trimmed by 3 bases and J by 5 bases, 18 bases remained unmatched. Germline V lookup: CDR1 DFQATT, CDR2 SNEGSKA (reference sequence). The CDR3 has 18 residues. The DNA for the CDR3 is TGCAGTGCTAGTTTAGGCGGTGTAGCGGGAGGTTGGTGGGAGACCCAGTACTTC. Residues: CSASLGGVAGGWWETQYF.

Here the CDR3 reads CASTLGGTGGFTQYF. The CDR3, as DNA: TGTGCCAGCACCCTGGGGGGGACAGGGGGGTTTACGCAGTATTTT. The chain carries TRBV28 and TRBJ2-3; 11 bases match TRBD1. The J segment lost 8 bases and the V segment lost 7 bases, leaving 11 bases of the junction unmatched. Germline V gene data show CDR1 as MDHEN and CDR2 as SYDVKM. The length of the CDR3 is 15 residues. Full variable domain (outside the CDR3, taken from reference TRBV28 and TRBJ2-3): DVKVTQSSRYLVKRTGEKVFLECVQDMDHENMFWYRQDPGLGLRLIYFSYDVKMKEKGDIPEGYSVSREKKERFSLILESASTNQTSMYLCASTLGGTGGFTQYFGPGTRLTVL.

The rearrangement links TRBV4-1 to TRBJ2-1; D is ambiguous. Germline loops: CDR1 MGHRA, CDR2 YSYEKL. Trimming stripped 3 bases from V and 5 bases from J, with 14 bases between. The CDR3 spans 15 residues. The CDR3 DNA is TGCGCCAGCAGCCAGAGCCCAATCAGGAACAATGAGCAGTTCTTC. Translating it yields CASSQSPIRNNEQFF.

This clone was observed a handful of times. V and J are TRBV14 and TRBJ1-2, with unresolved D. CDR1 and CDR2 from the germline V gene are SGHDN and FVKESK. CDR3 length: 14 amino acids. V was trimmed by 0 bases and J by 12 bases, leaving 17 bases between them. The CDR3 here is CASSQDLRHWEDTF. The CDR3 nucleotides are TGTGCCAGCAGCCAAGATTTGCGGCATTGGGAGGACACCTTC.

The chain is built from TRBV20-1 and TRBJ1-1; D gene uncertain. The ends were cut back, 3 bases at V and 3 bases at J, with 8 bases in the middle. The CDR3 sequence is 12 residues long. Germline V gives CDR1 DFQATT, CDR2 SNEGSKA (reference sequence). The chain's CDR3 is CSASGLYTEAFF. DNA for the CDR3: TGCAGTGCTAGTGGGCTGTACACTGAAGCTTTCTTT.

The V and J genes are TRBV11-2 and TRBJ1-2; TRBD1 agrees at 8 bases. This CDR3 has 17 amino acids. With 1 base clipped from V and 2 bases from J, the junction kept 9 bases outside the gene matches. Looked up from germline, CDR1 is SGHAT and CDR2 is FQNNGV. The CDR3 coding sequence is TGTGCCAGCAGCTTAGCGGGAGACAGGGGCCGAAACTATGGCTACACCTTC. Protein product: CASSLAGDRGRNYGYTF.

The chain is built from TRBV28 and TRBJ1-2; TRBD1 agrees at 8 bases. The V segment lost 2 bases and the J segment 4 bases; nucleotides outside the gene matches: 15. The CDR3 length is 18 residues. Germline lookup yields CDR1 MDHEN and CDR2 SYDVKM. In DNA, the CDR3 is TGTGCCAGCAGTTTACCCCCGGGACAGGAGTCTCCGCCCTATGGCTACACCTTC. As protein: CASSLPPGQESPPYGYTF.

The chain combines TRBV28 with TRBJ1-1; TRBD1 aligns across 10 bases. V shed 4 bases, J shed 8 bases, and the junction held 13 bases outside the gene matches. The CDR3 is 16 residues long. The germline V gene has CDR1 MDHEN and CDR2 SYDVKM. The chain's CDR3 is CASSSRTGGIILEAFF. In nucleotides, the CDR3 is TGTGCCAGCAGTTCCAGGACAGGGGGGATCATTTTAGAAGCTTTCTTT.

The V gene is TRBV19, the J gene TRBJ1-1; 7 bases are shared with TRBD1. Germline V gene data show CDR1 as LNHDA and CDR2 as SQIVND (reference sequence). With V trimmed by 7 bases and J by 4 bases, 3 bases remained unmatched. CDR3 length: 12 residues. CDR3 nucleotide sequence: TGTGCCAGTACCGACAGGGTCACTGAAGCTTTCTTT. Its protein is CASTDRVTEAFF.

The chain combines TRBV19 with TRBJ1-1, with D perhaps TRBD1 (5 bases). This CDR3 has 11 residues. The germline CDR1 and CDR2 sequences are LNHDA and SQIVND (reference sequence). The CDR3: CGSGDGTEAFF. The CDR3 coding sequence is TGTGGGTCGGGGGATGGCACTGAAGCTTTCTTT.

The V call is TRBV11-2, the J call TRBJ1-3, with D unresolved. V lost 7 bases to trimming and J lost 2 bases, with 12 bases between them. Germline CDR1 SGHAT, CDR2 FQNNGV. This CDR3 comprises 14 residues. The CDR3 region is CASTKEKPGNTIYF. The CDR3, as DNA: TGTGCCAGCACCAAGGAGAAACCTGGAAACACCATATATTTT.

This clone occurred once. V and J are TRBV23-1 and TRBJ1-5; a possible D gene is TRBD1 (6 bases). TRBV23-1 is classed as an ORF, of uncertain function. V gave up 0 bases and J gave up 1 base, with 10 bases separating them. The CDR3 covers 16 residues. The CDR3 nucleotides are TGCGCCAGCAGTCAATCGCCCAGGGGCAGCAATCAGCCCCAGCATTTT. It encodes CASSQSPRGSNQPQHF.

This chain links TRBV19 with TRBJ1-1, with D perhaps TRBD1 (6 bases). The CDR3 is 12 amino acids. Germline values: CDR1 LNHDA, CDR2 SQIVND (reference sequence). V was cut by 4 bases and J by 3 bases, with 6 bases left in between. CDR3 bases: TGTGCCAGTAGTAACAGGGACACTGAAGCTTTCTTT. Residues: CASSNRDTEAFF.

The chain carries TRBV9 and TRBJ1-5, with D hard to call. Germline lookup yields CDR1 SGDLS and CDR2 YYNGEE. Trimming shortened V by 0 bases and J by 2 bases, and 9 bases separated the two germline ends. This CDR3 has 15 residues. CDR3 region: CASSVDLAGNQPQHF. The CDR3, as DNA: TGTGCCAGCAGCGTAGATCTGGCAGGCAATCAGCCCCAGCATTTT.

This chain uses TRBV27 with TRBJ2-1, with TRBD2 identical over 8 bases. This CDR3 is built from 16 residues. Germline lookup yields CDR1 MNHEY and CDR2 SMNVEV (reference sequence). With V trimmed by 7 bases and J by 5 bases, 13 bases remained unmatched. The CDR3 DNA reads TGTGCCAGCACCCCGTGGGCGGGGGGTTCCAACAATGAGCAGTTCTTC. As protein: CASTPWAGGSNNEQFF.

This clone was counted a single time. The chain uses TRBV28 and TRBJ2-1, with TRBD2 matching 10 bases. Per the germline V gene, CDR1 is MDHEN and CDR2 is SYDVKM. The CDR3 sequence is 14 residues long. With 3 bases clipped from V and 7 bases from J, the junction kept 3 bases outside the gene matches. The CDR3 coding sequence is TGTGCCAGCAGTTTCCCGGGACTAGCGAATGAGCAGTTCTTC. Protein: CASSFPGLANEQFF.

This clone appeared once. The chain is built from TRBV28 and TRBJ1-2, with TRBD1 identical over 7 bases. This CDR3 spans 15 amino acids. V was pared by 2 bases and J by 1 base, with 4 bases of the junction left unmatched. The germline V gene has CDR1 MDHEN and CDR2 SYDVKM. As DNA, the CDR3 is TGTGCCAGCAGTTTAATACAGGGGTATAACTATGGCTACACCTTC. Amino acid sequence: CASSLIQGYNYGYTF.

The CDR3 sequence: CASSLALAANTGELFF. As DNA, the CDR3 is TGTGCCAGCAGCTTAGCACTAGCGGCGAACACCGGGGAGCTGTTTTTT. The V call is TRBV7-2, the J call TRBJ2-2, with TRBD2 identical over 8 bases. With V trimmed by 0 bases and J by 0 bases, 0 bases remained unmatched. Germline V lookup: CDR1 SGHTA, CDR2 FQGNSA. This CDR3 comprises 16 residues.

Only one count was recorded for this clone. The CDR3 reads CASSPDFRESYTF. DNA of the CDR3: TGTGCCAGCTCTCCCGATTTCCGGGAGAGCTACACCTTC. The chain employs TRBV18 and TRBJ1-2, with no clear D. This CDR3 spans 13 amino acids. Germline CDR1 and CDR2: KGHSH and LQKENI. V was cut by 6 bases and J by 9 bases, with 17 bases left in between.

This chain connects TRBV11-2 to TRBJ2-1; maybe TRBD1 (6 bases). With 1 base removed from V and 9 bases from J, the gap between germline ends came to 16 bases. This CDR3 is 15 amino acids long. From germline, CDR1 is SGHAT and CDR2 FQNNGV. CDR3 in DNA: TGTGCCAGCAGCTTAGGGAACTCACAGGGTGGTGAGCAGTTCTTC. Translation gives CASSLGNSQGGEQFF.

The chain uses TRBV7-9 and TRBJ2-4; 10 bases are shared with TRBD1. The CDR3 is 13 amino acids. The junction had 0 bases not matched to a gene; V was cut back by 3 bases and J by 7 bases. In germline, CDR1 is SEHNR, CDR2 FQNEAQ (reference sequence). CDR3 DNA sequence: TGTGCCAGCAGCTTGGGACAGGGGAACATTCAGTACTTC. This sequence encodes CASSLGQGNIQYF.

This rearrangement joins TRBV6-5 to TRBJ1-5, with 8 nucleotides matching TRBD1. The CDR3 totals 14 residues. V shed 4 bases and J 5 bases; nucleotides not matched to a gene: 4. From germline, CDR1 is MNHEY and CDR2 SVGAGI. CDR3 in amino acids: CASSSQGADQPQHF. CDR3 sequence (DNA): TGTGCCAGCAGTTCTCAGGGGGCAGATCAGCCCCAGCATTTT.